Presented here are 30 T cell receptor beta chains from one specimen sequenced in a study of blood T cell repertoires in COVID-19. Profiling relied on immunoSEQ multiplex PCR, and the TCRdb table lists in-frame clones only, not all of them. The profile shows 150,000 or so clones, approximately 91% of them singletons. Source material: peripheral blood. The receptors were gathered from a man aged 18-30 years with acute or convalescent COVID-19.

V and J are TRBV11-2 and TRBJ2-7; 12 bases map to TRBD2. The CDR3 covers 15 residues. The germline V gene encodes CDR1 SGHAT and CDR2 FQNNGV. V gave up 4 bases and J gave up 7 bases; unmatched junction bases: 8. CDR3 sequence (DNA): TGTGCCAGCAGCTCGAGACTAGCGGGAGAGGGTGAGCAGTACTTC. Its protein product is CASSSRLAGEGEQYF.

The chain is built from TRBV9 and TRBJ1-2; TRBD1 might be the D (6 bases). Germline-derived CDR1 and CDR2 are SGDLS and YYNGEE. The CDR3 covers 16 residues. The V end was cut by 3 bases, the J end by 1 base, with 16 bases between. This CDR3 reads CASSDGGAGFNYGYTF. In DNA form, the CDR3 reads TGTGCCAGCAGCGATGGGGGGGCAGGGTTTAACTATGGCTACACCTTC.

This clone was seen only once. V usage is TRBV7-9 and J usage is TRBJ1-5; TRBD1 aligns across 9 bases. Germline V lookup: CDR1 SEHNR, CDR2 FQNEAQ (reference sequence). V was clipped by 4 bases and J by 3 bases; unmatched bases: 4. This CDR3 spans 15 amino acids. CDR3 sequence (DNA): TGTGCCAGCAGCTCCGGGACAGGGATCAATCAGCCCCAGCATTTT. Amino acid sequence: CASSSGTGINQPQHF.

The rearrangement uses TRBV6-5 and TRBJ1-4; D possibly corresponds to TRBD1 (5 bases). Trimming took 7 bases from V and 6 from J, leaving 12 bases between them. This CDR3 is built from 13 residues. In germline, CDR1 is MNHEY, CDR2 SVGAGI. CDR3 amino acids: CASTGDLHEKLFF. The CDR3 nucleotides are TGTGCCAGCACGGGGGACTTGCATGAAAAACTGTTTTTT.

The CDR3 DNA follows: TGTGCCAGCAGCTTGTGGAGTGAAGCTTTCTTT. Translating it yields CASSLWSEAFF. The V gene is TRBV5-5, the J gene TRBJ1-1, with no clear D. The germline gives CDR1 SGHKS, CDR2 YYEKEE (reference sequence). Trimming removed 1 base from V and 7 bases from J, with 5 bases in between. The CDR3 length is 11 residues.

The rearrangement uses TRBV6-1 and TRBJ1-6, with D possibly matching TRBD1 (5 bases). V was shortened by 0 bases and J by 7 bases, with 13 bases between the two germline ends. CDR1 MNHNS and CDR2 SASEGT come from the germline V gene. The CDR3 length is 16 residues. CDR3 DNA sequence: TGTGCCAGCAGTGAAGCTCTCGGGGGAAAGAATTCACCCCTCCACTTT. It codes for CASSEALGGKNSPLHF.

The rearrangement links TRBV5-1 to TRBJ2-3, with 14 bases fitting TRBD2. CDR3 length: 15 amino acids. Trimming at V came to 3 bases and at J to 5 bases, leaving 2 bases not matched to a gene. Germline V gene lookup returns CDR1 SGHRS and CDR2 YFSETQ. The CDR3 protein is CASSWGTSGRDTQYF. In nucleotides, the CDR3 is TGCGCCAGCAGCTGGGGGACTAGCGGGAGAGATACGCAGTATTTT.

The chain is built from TRBV5-6 and TRBJ2-5; D is possibly TRBD1 (6 bases). The CDR3 loop spans 13 amino acids. V lost 4 bases, J lost 5 bases, and 12 bases lay in between. Germline V gene lookup returns CDR1 SGHDT and CDR2 YYEEEE. The CDR3 reads CASSSTGWETQYF. The CDR3 DNA is TGTGCCAGCAGCAGTACAGGGTGGGAGACCCAGTACTTC. Combining the CDR3 with reference TRBV5-6 and TRBJ2-5 gives the whole variable domain DAGVTQSPTHLIKTRGQQVTLRCSPKSGHDTVSWYQQALGQGPQFIFQYYEEEERQRGNFPDRFSGHQFPNYSSELNVNALLLGDSALYLCASSSTGWETQYFGPGTRLLVL.

The V gene is TRBV19, the J gene TRBJ1-1; 7 nucleotides match TRBD1. V shed 5 bases and J 0 bases; nucleotides not matched to a gene: 6. The CDR3 is 15 amino acids. Germline V gene data show CDR1 as LNHDA and CDR2 as SQIVND (reference sequence). This chain's CDR3 is CASSFVQGLNTEAFF. DNA of the CDR3: TGTGCCAGTAGTTTTGTACAGGGGTTGAACACTGAAGCTTTCTTT.

The chain recombines TRBV18 with TRBJ2-4; tentative D call: TRBD2 (6 bases). V was trimmed by 3 bases and J by 1 base, leaving 10 bases between them. Germline V gives CDR1 KGHSH, CDR2 LQKENI. This CDR3 comprises 15 residues. CDR3 residues: CASSPGLVAKNIQYF. CDR3 bases: TGTGCCAGCTCACCGGGACTGGTCGCCAAAAACATTCAGTACTTC.

The chain employs TRBV4-2 and TRBJ2-7; possibly TRBD2 for D (6 bases). With 0 bases removed from V and 0 bases from J, the gap between germline ends came to 6 bases. This CDR3 comprises 14 residues. Germline V gene data show CDR1 as LGHNA and CDR2 as YNFKEQ. The CDR3: CASSQELASYEQYF. CDR3 sequence (DNA): TGTGCCAGCAGCCAAGAACTAGCCTCCTACGAGCAGTACTTC.

The chain employs TRBV6-5 and TRBJ1-2; no clear D. V lost 6 bases and J 2 bases, leaving 10 bases between the germline ends. The CDR3 is 13 amino acids. CDR1 is MNHEY and CDR2 is SVGAGI in the germline V gene. The DNA for the CDR3 is TGTGCCAGCAGAACCGTCGGGAACTATGGCTACACCTTC. Translation: CASRTVGNYGYTF.

This chain joins TRBV24-1 and TRBJ2-7; maybe TRBD2 (6 bases). Germline V gives CDR1 KGHDR, CDR2 SFDVKD. The CDR3 contains 14 residues. Trimming shortened V by 4 bases and J by 6 bases, and 15 bases separated the two germline ends. The DNA of the CDR3 is TGTGCCACCAGTGACCCCCGAGGAGGGGTCGAGCAGTACTTC. Translation gives CATSDPRGGVEQYF.

This rearrangement joins TRBV30 to TRBJ1-5; D perhaps matches TRBD1 (5 bases). CDR1 is GTSNPN, CDR2 SVGIG, per germline (reference sequence). CDR3 size: 14 residues. Trimming stripped 1 base from V and 2 bases from J, with 9 bases between. In DNA, the CDR3 is TGTGCCTGGAGTGGAGGCAGGGGCAATCAGCCCCAGCATTTT. Its protein product is CAWSGGRGNQPQHF.

The genes are TRBV10-2 and TRBJ2-7; no clear D gene. Deletions cut 10 bases from V and 4 bases from J, with 26 bases between. The CDR3 extends over 16 amino acids. Germline assignment: CDR1 WSHSY and CDR2 SAAADI. The CDR3 nucleotides read TGCGCCACAACCCCACAAGAGGCGGCTCTCTCTTACGAGCAGTACTTC. Translation: CATTPQEAALSYEQYF.

The CDR3 protein is CATSERGTGGEKLFF. In nucleotides, the CDR3 is TGTGCCACCAGCGAGCGAGGGACAGGGGGCGAAAAACTGTTTTTT. This sequence joins TRBV24-1 and TRBJ1-4; 12 bases line up with TRBD1. The CDR3 is made up of 15 amino acids. V was clipped by 7 bases and J by 8 bases; unmatched bases: 7. CDR1 and CDR2 (germline): KGHDR, SFDVKD.

The V and J genes are TRBV9 and TRBJ1-6; possible D gene TRBD1, 5 bases. Trimming removed 0 bases from V and 0 bases from J, with 16 bases in between. Germline V gene data show CDR1 as SGDLS and CDR2 as YYNGEE. The CDR3 runs 19 residues. The CDR3 DNA reads as TGTGCCAGCAGCGTAGACACCCCACGGCAGGGCTCCTATAATTCACCCCTCCACTTT. It codes for CASSVDTPRQGSYNSPLHF.

The chain couples TRBV7-9 to TRBJ2-1; D may be TRBD2 (7 bases). This CDR3 spans 15 amino acids. CDR1 SEHNR and CDR2 FQNEAQ come from the germline V gene (reference sequence). V was cut by 2 bases and J by 8 bases, with 16 bases left in between. Here the CDR3 reads CASSLSGGASHEQFF. CDR3 in DNA: TGTGCCAGCAGCTTATCGGGGGGCGCTTCTCATGAGCAGTTCTTC.

CDR3 loop: CASSYSSGPGNTIYF. The CDR3 DNA reads as TGTGCCAGCAGTTACTCGAGCGGGCCTGGAAACACCATATATTTT. This chain uses TRBV6-5 with TRBJ1-3; D is ambiguous. The V and J ends lost 0 bases and 2 bases respectively, with 8 bases between them. Germline loops: CDR1 MNHEY, CDR2 SVGAGI. The CDR3 contains 15 residues.

This clone has a handful of counts. This sample also contains other DNA sequences that code for the same CDR3. The chain uses TRBV2 and TRBJ1-1, with D possibly matching TRBD1 (5 bases). Deletions cut 4 bases from V and 5 bases from J, with 11 bases between. The CDR3 totals 13 residues. CDR1 and CDR2 from the germline V gene are SNHLY and FYNNEI. CDR3 region: CASSGQGGTEAFF. CDR3 nucleotide sequence: TGTGCCAGCAGTGGGCAGGGAGGTACTGAAGCTTTCTTT.

This chain joins TRBV9 and TRBJ2-1; a weak D match, TRBD2 (5 bases). From germline, CDR1 is SGDLS and CDR2 YYNGEE. The V end was cut by 3 bases, the J end by 4 bases, with 8 bases between. This CDR3 comprises 13 residues. CDR3 sequence: CASSAGMYNEQFF. CDR3 sequence (DNA): TGTGCCAGCAGCGCGGGAATGTACAATGAGCAGTTCTTC.

J is TRBJ2-2 and V is TRBV5-1; 7 bases map to TRBD1. The V segment lost 2 bases and the J segment 0 bases; nucleotides outside the gene matches: 1. The length of the CDR3 is 15 residues. CDR1 and CDR2 (germline): SGHRS, YFSETQ. The CDR3 spells CASSFDRANTGELFF. The CDR3 nucleotides are TGCGCCAGCAGCTTCGACAGGGCGAACACCGGGGAGCTGTTTTTT.

The genes are TRBV6-6 and TRBJ1-4; the match to TRBD1 covers 7 bases. The V segment lost 3 bases and the J segment 13 bases; nucleotides outside the gene matches: 5. CDR1 is MNHNY, CDR2 SVGAGI, per germline (reference sequence). The CDR3 sequence is 12 residues long. The CDR3: CASSYGGQLLFF. CDR3 DNA sequence: TGTGCCAGCAGTTATGGGGGACAGCTACTGTTTTTT.

The chain carries TRBV5-1 and TRBJ1-1, with TRBD1 matching 10 bases. After removal of 7 bases from V and 12 bases from J, the junction contained 15 bases not matched to a gene. This CDR3 has 14 amino acids. CDR1 SGHRS and CDR2 YFSETQ come from the germline V gene. CDR3 DNA sequence: TGCGCCAGCGCTTCGGACGGGACAGGGGTCCAAACTTTCTTT. Its translation is CASASDGTGVQTFF.

The chain combines TRBV5-6 with TRBJ2-7; D might be TRBD2 (6 bases). The germline CDR1 and CDR2 sequences are SGHDT and YYEEEE. V lost 1 base, J lost 4 bases, and 12 bases lay in between. CDR3 length: 14 amino acids. The CDR3 DNA is TGTGCCAGCAGCTTGAGGAGGGGAAGGTACGAGCAGTACTTC. Translated: CASSLRRGRYEQYF.

The chain has TRBV6-5 and TRBJ1-2; D might be TRBD1 (6 bases). The V gene lost 2 bases and the J gene lost 4 bases, with 17 bases spanning the gap. CDR3 length: 16 amino acids. CDR1 MNHEY and CDR2 SVGAGI come from the germline V gene. The CDR3 bases are TGTGCCAGCAGTTACCCGAGGGGGGGGAGAGGCTATGGCTACACCTTC. Translated: CASSYPRGGRGYGYTF.

The rearrangement uses TRBV5-8 and TRBJ1-5; D gene ambiguous. The germline V gene has CDR1 SGHTS and CDR2 YDEGEE. The CDR3 runs to 15 residues. V lost 0 bases and J lost 0, with 7 bases in between. CDR3 in DNA: TGTGCCAGCAGCTTGGGGCAGTATAGCAATCAGCCCCAGCATTTT. This encodes CASSLGQYSNQPQHF.

This clone was recorded only once. The chain couples TRBV30 to TRBJ1-5; 7 nucleotides line up with TRBD1. The V and J ends lost 0 bases and 0 bases, in that order; junction bases with no gene match: 14. The CDR3 runs to 19 residues. Per germline, CDR1 GTSNPN and CDR2 SVGIG (reference sequence). The CDR3 spells CAWSVSPGGDSNSNQPQHF. The CDR3, as DNA: TGTGCCTGGAGTGTTTCCCCTGGAGGGGACAGTAATAGCAATCAGCCCCAGCATTTT.

The chain carries TRBV12-3 or TRBV12-4 and TRBJ2-5; D ambiguous. The V end lost 6 bases, the J end lost 3 bases, and 11 bases lay between the germline ends. This CDR3 is 13 amino acids long. CDR3 amino acids: CASSPTQKETQYF. In DNA, the CDR3 is TGTGCCAGCAGCCCGACTCAAAAAGAGACCCAGTACTTC.

As to this clone: The identical CDR3 is also encoded by other nucleotide sequences in the sample. The V call is TRBV19, the J call TRBJ1-5; no firm D call. This CDR3 contains 13 residues. The V and J ends lost 4 bases and 3 bases respectively, with 7 bases between them. Germline-derived CDR1 and CDR2 are LNHDA and SQIVND (reference sequence). The CDR3 DNA sequence: TGTGCCAGTAGTACAGGTCCCAATCAGCCCCAGCATTTT. Translating it yields CASSTGPNQPQHF.